The 32 T cell receptor beta chains below come from one sample, sequenced in a study of cytomegalovirus exposure and HLA in healthy donors. The PCR was carried out with 60 Vbeta primers and 13 Jbeta primers. The table came from immunoSEQ multiplex PCR; TCRdb's copy has only in-frame clones and leaves some out. The sample lists about 140,000 clones, 65% to 80% occurring once. Sequenced material: PBMCs. The source is a male donor in good health and CMV-seronegative.

The V and J genes are TRBV9 and TRBJ2-1, with D possibly matching TRBD1 (6 bases). With 4 bases removed from V and 3 bases from J, the gap between germline ends came to 11 bases. This CDR3 has 14 amino acids. Germline lookup yields CDR1 SGDLS and CDR2 YYNGEE. The CDR3 nucleotides read TGTGCCAGCAGCTCCCAGGGGAACTACAATGAGCAGTTCTTC. Translation: CASSSQGNYNEQFF.

The chain recombines TRBV7-2 with TRBJ1-5; D gene unclear. The germline V gene has CDR1 SGHTA and CDR2 FQGNSA. Trimming removed 5 bases at V and 4 bases at J, with 27 bases between. CDR3 size: 19 residues. CDR3 bases: TGTGCCAGCAGCCGCCAGCAGCTTAGATCACGGGGAGGAAATCAGCCCCAGCATTTT. Translated, it gives CASSRQQLRSRGGNQPQHF.

This clone was seen a single time. The chain links TRBV27 to TRBJ1-6; TRBD1 matches at 8 bases. V was clipped by 4 bases and J by 8 bases; unmatched bases: 4. The CDR3 has 14 amino acids. CDR1 and CDR2 (germline): MNHEY, SMNVEV (reference sequence). This CDR3 reads CASSSQGADSPLHF. CDR3 in DNA: TGTGCCAGCAGTTCCCAGGGGGCGGATTCACCCCTCCACTTT.

The chain links TRBV19 to TRBJ2-1; 8 bases align to TRBD1. Germline CDR1 LNHDA, CDR2 SQIVND (reference sequence). V lost 3 bases and J lost 7; bases outside the gene matches: 11. CDR3 length: 16 amino acids. The DNA of the CDR3 is TGTGCCAGTAGTATTCGATACTTACAGGGGGGTAATGAGCAGTTCTTC. Translated: CASSIRYLQGGNEQFF.

The chain has TRBV4-1 and TRBJ2-3; a possible D gene is TRBD1 (5 bases). Between the trimmed V and J ends, which lost 0 bases and 6 bases, there was a span of 10 bases. The CDR3 covers 14 residues. Per the germline V gene, CDR1 is MGHRA and CDR2 is YSYEKL. DNA for the CDR3: TGCGCCAGCAGCCAAGATATGGGGCGGGATACGCAGTATTTT. Amino acids: CASSQDMGRDTQYF.

There are a few counts of this clone. V gene TRBV9 combines with J gene TRBJ2-4, with D possibly TRBD2 on 6 matching bases. The germline V gene encodes CDR1 SGDLS and CDR2 YYNGEE. There are 16 residues in the CDR3. The V and J ends lost 0 bases and 0 bases respectively, with 10 bases between them. The CDR3 spells CASSVGDFEAKNIQYF. CDR3 DNA: TGTGCCAGCAGCGTAGGGGACTTCGAAGCCAAAAACATTCAGTACTTC.

V is TRBV7-9 and J is TRBJ1-2; D is possibly TRBD1 (5 bases). The CDR3 sequence is 15 residues long. Trimming removed 3 bases at V and 0 bases at J, with 11 bases between. The germline V gene has CDR1 SEHNR and CDR2 FQNEAQ (reference sequence). The CDR3 nucleotides read TGTGCCAGCAGCTTTGAGGGGAGGACTAACTATGGCTACACCTTC. Encoded protein: CASSFEGRTNYGYTF. Drawing the rest from reference TRBV7-9 and TRBJ1-2, the complete variable domain is DTGVSQNPRHKITKRGQNVTFRCDPISEHNRLYWYRQTLGQGPEFLTYFQNEAQLEKSRLLSDRFSAERPKGSFSTLEIQRTEQGDSAMYLCASSFEGRTNYGYTFGSGTRLTVV.

The rearrangement links TRBV29-1 to TRBJ2-7; weak D call: TRBD1 (5 bases). Trimming removed 1 base from V and 2 bases from J, with 15 bases in between. The germline V gene encodes CDR1 SQVTM and CDR2 ANQGSEA. The CDR3 consists of 15 residues. The CDR3 sequence: CSVEVFDSPPYEQYF. CDR3 DNA: TGCAGCGTTGAAGTCTTCGACAGTCCACCCTACGAGCAGTACTTC.

V is TRBV4-1 and J is TRBJ2-5; 10 nucleotides align to TRBD1. The J call could be wrong; TRBJ2-7 is a better fit for the DNA end. The CDR3 sequence is 14 residues long. Per the germline V gene, CDR1 is MGHRA and CDR2 is YSYEKL. The CDR3: CASSFWDRGGEQYF. The CDR3 region has the DNA TGCGCCAGCAGCTTTTGGGACAGGGGAGGCGAGCAGTACTTC.

The chain recombines TRBV5-5 with TRBJ2-3; D is unresolved. Per the germline V gene, CDR1 is SGHKS and CDR2 is YYEKEE (reference sequence). The length of the CDR3 is 11 residues. Trimming took 2 bases from V and 5 from J, leaving 3 bases between them. CDR3 in amino acids: CASSFRDTQYF. CDR3 bases: TGTGCCAGCAGCTTCAGAGATACGCAGTATTTT.

V usage is TRBV2 and J usage is TRBJ2-4, with TRBD1 matching over 8 bases. CDR3 length: 16 residues. V trimming: 4 bases; J trimming: 2 bases; junction bases outside the gene matches: 7. CDR1 is SNHLY and CDR2 is FYNNEI in the germline V gene. This CDR3 is CASSGLTGASKNIQYF. CDR3 coding DNA: TGTGCCAGCAGTGGCTTGACAGGGGCCTCCAAAAACATTCAGTACTTC.

The V gene is TRBV7-2, the J gene TRBJ2-3, with 8 positions matching TRBD2. V shed 6 bases, J shed 3 bases, and the junction held 2 bases outside the gene matches. Looked up from germline, CDR1 is SGHTA and CDR2 is FQGNSA. The CDR3 is 13 amino acids. The CDR3 coding sequence is TGTGCCAGCAGACCGGGGGGGACAGATACGCAGTATTTT. Translated, it gives CASRPGGTDTQYF.

The rearrangement joins TRBV7-2 to TRBJ2-3; TRBD2 aligns across 13 bases. The junction had 6 bases not matched to a gene; V was cut back by 3 bases and J by 0 bases. This CDR3 comprises 18 residues. Germline-derived CDR1 and CDR2 are SGHTA and FQGNSA. The CDR3 DNA is TGTGCCAGCAGCTTTCGAACTAGCGGGAGGGTTAGCACAGATACGCAGTATTTT. Protein product: CASSFRTSGRVSTDTQYF. The variable domain in full, with the rest retrieved from reference TRBV7-2 and TRBJ2-3, is GAGVSQSPSNKVTEKGKDVELRCDPISGHTALYWYRQSLGQGLEFLIYFQGNSAPDKSGLPSDRFSAERTGGSVSTLTIQRTQQEDSAVYLCASSFRTSGRVSTDTQYFGPGTRLTVL.

This clone has a single count. The chain links TRBV9 to TRBJ2-2; TRBD1 is a possible D gene (6 bases). The V gene lost 3 bases and the J gene lost 1 base, with 10 bases spanning the gap. CDR1 and CDR2 (germline): SGDLS, YYNGEE. CDR3 length: 15 residues. CDR3 region: CASSGPRGNTGELFF. The CDR3 nucleotides are TGTGCCAGCAGCGGTCCCAGGGGGAACACCGGGGAGCTGTTTTTT. Drawing the rest from reference TRBV9 and TRBJ2-2, the complete variable domain is DSGVTQTPKHLITATGQRVTLRCSPRSGDLSVYWYQQSLDQGLQFLIQYYNGEERAKGNILERFSAQQFPDLHSELNLSSLELGDSALYFCASSGPRGNTGELFFGEGSRLTVL.

This rearrangement joins TRBV23-1 to TRBJ2-7; possibly TRBD1 for D (5 bases). TRBV23-1 is annotated as an ORF whose role is uncertain. This CDR3 comprises 15 residues. Trimming removed 3 bases at V and 2 bases at J, with 14 bases between. The CDR3 DNA follows: TGCGCCAGCAGTCATTTGTACAGGTCAGCCTACGAGCAGTACTTC. It yields the protein CASSHLYRSAYEQYF.

This chain connects TRBV30 to TRBJ1-2; 9 nucleotides agree with TRBD1. The V gene end was trimmed by 4 bases and the J gene end by 7 bases; junction bases not matched to a gene: 16. Germline CDR1 reads GTSNPN; CDR2 reads SVGIG (reference sequence). The CDR3 runs to 16 residues. DNA of the CDR3: TGTGCCTGGAATTCGAAACAGGGGGCTTCTATAGGTGGCTACACCTTC. Protein sequence: CAWNSKQGASIGGYTF.

This sequence joins TRBV4-3 and TRBJ2-1; 11 nucleotides match TRBD2. Germline CDR1 reads LGHNA; CDR2 reads YSLEER. CDR3 length equals 15 residues. V was pared by 3 bases and J by 2 bases, with 0 bases of the junction left unmatched. The CDR3 sequence: CASSQGLAAYNEQFF. The CDR3 coding sequence is TGCGCCAGCAGCCAGGGACTAGCGGCCTACAATGAGCAGTTCTTC.

The chain carries TRBV9 and TRBJ1-5; D perhaps matches TRBD1 (5 bases). The CDR3 length is 13 residues. The V end was cut by 3 bases, the J end by 5 bases, with 9 bases between. Germline CDR1 reads SGDLS; CDR2 reads YYNGEE. CDR3 in amino acids: CASSAGPHQPQHF. The CDR3 region has the DNA TGTGCCAGCAGCGCAGGGCCCCATCAGCCCCAGCATTTT.

Notes on this clone: At one boundary the junction diverges from the germline segment, which might be a read error. The V gene is TRBV7-9, the J gene TRBJ2-3; tentative D call: TRBD1 (5 bases). The CDR3 loop spans 15 amino acids. The germline V gene has CDR1 SEHNR and CDR2 FQNEAQ (reference sequence). The CDR3 nucleotides read TGTGCCAGCAGCTTAGGACAGACCGCCACAGGTACGCAGTATTTT. This sequence encodes CASSLGQTATGTQYF.

The rearrangement uses TRBV19 and TRBJ1-1; D ambiguous. Germline CDR1 reads LNHDA; CDR2 reads SQIVND (reference sequence). The CDR3 loop spans 15 amino acids. Trimming took 5 bases from V and 2 from J, leaving 15 bases between them. This CDR3 is CASSGERSANTEAFF. CDR3 in DNA: TGTGCCAGTAGTGGGGAGAGGTCAGCCAACACTGAAGCTTTCTTT.

V gene TRBV5-1 combines with J gene TRBJ2-2; a possible D gene is TRBD1 (6 bases). Per the germline V gene, CDR1 is SGHRS and CDR2 is YFSETQ. This CDR3 comprises 12 residues. Trimming took 4 bases from V and 7 from J, leaving 8 bases between them. Here the CDR3 DNA reads TGCGCCAGCAGCGGGGGACACGGGGAGCTGTTTTTT. Its translation: CASSGGHGELFF.

This clone was seen a handful of times. The chain is built from TRBV9 and TRBJ2-7; 11 bases are a match to TRBD1. Per the germline V gene, CDR1 is SGDLS and CDR2 is YYNGEE. J was trimmed by 3 bases and V by 4 bases; bases with no gene match: 6. The CDR3 loop spans 15 amino acids. The CDR3: CASSPRGTGGYEQYF. The CDR3 nucleotides read TGTGCCAGCAGCCCCCGGGGGACAGGGGGCTACGAGCAGTACTTC.

Remarks on this clone: Other DNA sequences of this sample code for an identical CDR3. The chain uses TRBV18 and TRBJ2-7, with 8 bases lining up with TRBD1. From germline, CDR1 is KGHSH and CDR2 LQKENI. The CDR3 runs to 15 residues. V dropped 3 bases and J dropped 2; count of bases not matched to a gene: 6. CDR3 in amino acids: CASSPSDRGPYEQYF. DNA of the CDR3: TGTGCCAGCTCACCTTCCGACAGGGGTCCCTACGAGCAGTACTTC.

A remark on this clone: Its ends do not fully match the called genes, so a read error is possible. The chain recombines TRBV7-9 with TRBJ2-5; D possibly corresponds to TRBD2 (5 bases). CDR3 size: 17 residues. Germline V gene lookup returns CDR1 SEHNR and CDR2 FQNEAQ (reference sequence). Here the CDR3 reads CSSSLFPRMGTREGQYF. In nucleotides, the CDR3 is TGTTCCAGCAGCTTATTTCCGCGGATGGGCACAAGAGAGGGCCAGTACTTC.

The chain combines TRBV27 with TRBJ1-1, with D hard to call. V lost 4 bases to trimming and J lost 4 bases, with 16 bases between them. There are 15 residues in the CDR3. Germline V gene sequence: CDR1 MNHEY, CDR2 SMNVEV (reference sequence). Here the CDR3 DNA reads TGTGCCAGCAGTTCCGCCTTGACCGGAGGCACTGAAGCTTTCTTT. Translating it yields CASSSALTGGTEAFF.

The chain combines TRBV28 with TRBJ2-5; no definite D call. The J call may be mistaken, given a closer DNA end match to TRBJ2-7. CDR3 length: 15 residues. Looked up from germline, CDR1 is MDHEN and CDR2 is SYDVKM. The CDR3 region is CASSLSTLGSYEQYF. CDR3 sequence (DNA): TGTGCCAGCAGTCTTTCGACACTCGGCTCCTACGAGCAGTACTTC.

This sequence joins TRBV4-1 and TRBJ2-1, with TRBD2 as a possible D gene (6 bases). The CDR3 loop spans 19 amino acids. The germline CDR1 and CDR2 sequences are MGHRA and YSYEKL. Trimming took 4 bases from V and 0 from J, leaving 22 bases between them. CDR3 residues: CASSPRIFRDLPSYNEQFF. The CDR3 region has the DNA TGCGCCAGCAGCCCGAGAATATTCCGGGACTTGCCCTCCTACAATGAGCAGTTCTTC.

This chain connects TRBV28 to TRBJ2-7; TRBD2 matches 9 bases. From germline, CDR1 is MDHEN and CDR2 SYDVKM. CDR3 size: 16 residues. The V gene end was trimmed by 3 bases and the J gene end by 5 bases; junction bases not matched to a gene: 11. The CDR3 region is CASSFRAGGRRDEQYF. CDR3 sequence (DNA): TGTGCCAGCAGTTTTCGGGCGGGAGGGAGGCGGGACGAGCAGTACTTC.

This clone was counted only a few times. This chain joins TRBV2 and TRBJ2-1; TRBD2 matches at 8 bases. The CDR3 is 17 residues long. The ends lost 4 bases at V and 7 bases at J; junction bases unmatched: 15. CDR1 and CDR2 (germline): SNHLY, FYNNEI. The CDR3 DNA is TGTGCCAGCAGTGGAATTAGCGGGGTCTCTATTTTGAATGAGCAGTTCTTC. Its translation: CASSGISGVSILNEQFF.

The chain has TRBV7-9 and TRBJ1-2; TRBD1 matches 9 bases. Germline CDR1 is SEHNR and CDR2 is FQNEAQ (reference sequence). The CDR3 length is 15 residues. Trimming cost V 4 bases and J 7 bases; bases outside gene matches: 10. The CDR3 region is CASSSLTGQGLGYTF. The DNA for the CDR3 is TGTGCCAGCAGCTCCCTCACGGGACAGGGTCTTGGCTACACCTTC.

The J gene is TRBJ2-3, the V gene TRBV6-1; 10 bases fit TRBD2. From germline, CDR1 is MNHNS and CDR2 SASEGT. V lost 2 bases, J lost 3 bases, and 8 bases stayed unmatched. The CDR3 sequence is 17 residues long. The CDR3 DNA follows: TGTGCCAGCAGTGAATGGAGCGGGGGGGCCTATACAGATACGCAGTATTTT. Protein product: CASSEWSGGAYTDTQYF.

This chain uses TRBV7-8 with TRBJ1-2; perhaps TRBD1 as D (5 bases). The CDR3 covers 16 residues. Germline CDR1 is SGHVS and CDR2 is FQNEAQ. The V and J ends lost 1 base and 7 bases respectively, with 19 bases between them. The CDR3, as DNA: TGTGCCAGCAGCTTAGAGGGGACTGCCCTGAGGGGTGGCTACACCTTC. Encoded protein: CASSLEGTALRGGYTF.